This TCR beta chain was sequenced during a study of T cell therapy product for transplant patients (dated by TCRdb to about 2019). At the level of the whole study: In Berlin, Germany, the wider healthy donor group was made up of roughly 20 individuals (about 10 male and 9 female) aged about 22 to 81 years. The expansion media were supplemented with either IL-7 and IL-15 at around 10 ng/ml or IL-2 at roughly 50 U/ml. To assess clonal composition, the researchers compared the TCRbeta repertoires of CMV-specific T-cell products that were either rapamycin-treated or untreated, with both kinds coming from the same donors. A next-generation autologous adoptive antiviral T-cell product was developed for immunosuppressed solid organ transplant patients, with CMV used as the model virus. Healthy donors (n = 3) were included in the TCRbeta repertoire analysis of rapamycin-treated and untreated products.

The tag on this sample means: around 22 nM rapamycin added during CMV-specific T-cell product expansion (Rapa-TCP). Interpreted against the paper, the label on the sample indicates: CMVpp65/IE-1-reactive T cells enriched by IFNgamma capture and expanded in vitro. PBMCs were stimulated for five to seven hours with overlapping CMV pp65 and IE-1 peptide pools, with each pool at 0.4 to 0.65 ug/ml. IFNgamma-producing CMV-stimulated cells were positively selected with the IFNgamma Secretion Assay-Cell Enrichment and Detection Kit (Miltenyi Biotec). Enriched IFNgamma+ cells were cultured with irradiated autologous feeders plus either IL-7/IL-15 or IL-2 for 20 to 25 days. To provide enough cells for different cell sorting steps, buffy coats were used from about a sixth of the 19 healthy donors. Peripheral blood mononuclear cells were isolated by Biocoll density gradient centrifugation. Healthy donor buffy coats were obtained from DRK.

Remarks on this clone: It lacks a known antigen. It has no much larger one-base neighbor in the sample; base qualities were not kept.

After genomic DNA was extracted with an AllPrep DNA/RNA Kit, the TCRbeta CDR3 regions were amplified using the immunoSEQ hsTCRb Kit. On the study's bioinformatics: Productive rearrangements were in-frame CDR3 nucleotide sequences without stop codons, analyzed in immunoSEQ Analyzer 3.0. Sample overlap was measured using the Morisita index, while clonality was calculated from productive entropy normalized to the number of productive rearrangements. Not all clones reach the TCRdb copy of this immuneACCESS table, which keeps in-frame sequences only. Checked studies attribute under half of the gap to unresolved V genes and leave the rest unexplained. The V and J calls and clone size were taken over from that table, and D and trimming were inferred from the DNA. Present in this sample are 850 to 1,300 clones, 46% of which were seen just once. In total, the top ten clones hold under 40% of the sample.

The germline V gene yields MNHNS for CDR1 and SASEGT for CDR2. V is clipped by 3 bases and J by 4 bases, and the sequence between their germline boundaries is 12 bases long. The cysteine opens and the phenylalanine closes a CDR3 of 14 amino acids. Only CDR3 DNA remains: 42 bases, in frame from the first base. Overall study results and their limits: The authors suggested that increased clonal diversity in Rapa-TCPs may reflect survival of low-frequency clones and preferential expansion of central memory T cells. Compared with untreated products, rapamycin-treated products had a more diverse, less clonal TCRbeta repertoire and more distinct clones. Paired products from the same donor had many clones in common, while repertoires from different donors did not overlap. The top 10 clones made up around 70% of the repertoire in rapamycin-treated products compared with around 90% in untreated products.

This TCR came from an adult in good health. In this chain, TRBV6-1 is recombined with TRBJ1-2, with no confident D gene call. Source material: a sorted cell population cultured from PBMCs. The CDR3 protein is CASSESNPVYGYTF. The DNA is as follows: TGTGCCAGCAGTGAGAGTAATCCAGTCTATGGCTACACCTTC.